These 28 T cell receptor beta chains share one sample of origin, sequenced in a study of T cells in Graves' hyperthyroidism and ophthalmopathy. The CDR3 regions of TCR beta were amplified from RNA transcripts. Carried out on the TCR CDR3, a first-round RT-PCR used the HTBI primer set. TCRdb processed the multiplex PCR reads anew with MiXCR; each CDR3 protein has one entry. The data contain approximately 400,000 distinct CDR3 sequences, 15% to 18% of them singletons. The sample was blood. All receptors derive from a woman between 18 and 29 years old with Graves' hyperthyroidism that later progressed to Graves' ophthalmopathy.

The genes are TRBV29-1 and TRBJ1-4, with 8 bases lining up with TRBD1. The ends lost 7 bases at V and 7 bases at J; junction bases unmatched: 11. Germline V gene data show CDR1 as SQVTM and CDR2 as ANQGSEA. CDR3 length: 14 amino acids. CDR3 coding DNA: TGCAGCGCCCACAGGGGGGGCTTGGGTGAAAAACTGTTTTTT. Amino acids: CSAHRGGLGEKLFF. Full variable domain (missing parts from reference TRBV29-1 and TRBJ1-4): SAVISQKPSRDICQRGTSLTIQCQVDSQVTMMFWYRQQPGQSLTLIATANQGSEATYESGFVIDKFPISRPNLTFSTLTVSNMSPEDSSIYLCSAHRGGLGEKLFFGSGTQLSVL.

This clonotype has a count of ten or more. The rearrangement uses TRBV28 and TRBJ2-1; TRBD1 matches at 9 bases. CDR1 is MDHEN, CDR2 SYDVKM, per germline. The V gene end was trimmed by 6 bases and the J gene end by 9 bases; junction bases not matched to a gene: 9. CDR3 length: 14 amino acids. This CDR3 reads CASSLRDREREQFF. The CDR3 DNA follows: TGTGCCAGCAGCCTCCGGGACAGGGAACGTGAGCAGTTCTTC.

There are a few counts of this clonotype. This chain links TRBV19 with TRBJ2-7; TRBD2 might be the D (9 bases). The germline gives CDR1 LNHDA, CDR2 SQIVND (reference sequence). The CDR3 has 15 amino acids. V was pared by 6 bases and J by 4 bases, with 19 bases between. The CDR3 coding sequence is TGTGCCAGTAGCAGGGGGCTAGCGGGGCCTTACGAGCAGTACTTC. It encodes CASSRGLAGPYEQYF. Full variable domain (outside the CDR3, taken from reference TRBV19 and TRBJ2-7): DGGITQSPKYLFRKEGQNVTLSCEQNLNHDAMYWYRQDPGQGLRLIYYSQIVNDFQKGDIAEGYSVSREKKESFPLTVTSAQKNPTAFYLCASSRGLAGPYEQYFGPGTRLTVT.

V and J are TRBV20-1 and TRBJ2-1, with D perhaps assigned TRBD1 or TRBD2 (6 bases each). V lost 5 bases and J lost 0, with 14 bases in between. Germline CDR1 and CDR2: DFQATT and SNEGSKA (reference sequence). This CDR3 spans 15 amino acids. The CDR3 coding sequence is TGCAGTGCTGGGGGGACAAAGGACTCCTACAATGAGCAGTTCTTC. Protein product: CSAGGTKDSYNEQFF.

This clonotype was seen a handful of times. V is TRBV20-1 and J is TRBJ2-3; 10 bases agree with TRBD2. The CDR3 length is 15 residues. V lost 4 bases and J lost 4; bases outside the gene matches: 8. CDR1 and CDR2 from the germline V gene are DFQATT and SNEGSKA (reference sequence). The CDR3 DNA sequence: TGCAGTGCTATCTCTAGCGGGAGAAGGGCAGATACGCAGTATTTT. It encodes CSAISSGRRADTQYF.

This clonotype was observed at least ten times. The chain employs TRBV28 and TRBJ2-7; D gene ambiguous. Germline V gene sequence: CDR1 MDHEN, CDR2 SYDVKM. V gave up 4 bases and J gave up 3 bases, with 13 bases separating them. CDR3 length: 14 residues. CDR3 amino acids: CASSYRTNLYEQYF. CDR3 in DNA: TGTGCCAGCAGTTACCGGACGAACCTCTACGAGCAGTACTTC.

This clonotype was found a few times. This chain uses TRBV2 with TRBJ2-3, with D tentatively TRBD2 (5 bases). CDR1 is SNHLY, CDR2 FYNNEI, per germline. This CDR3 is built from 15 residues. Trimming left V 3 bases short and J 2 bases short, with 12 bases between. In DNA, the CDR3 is TGTGCCAGCAGTGAGGGAGACCCCACCACAGATACGCAGTATTTT. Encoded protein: CASSEGDPTTDTQYF.

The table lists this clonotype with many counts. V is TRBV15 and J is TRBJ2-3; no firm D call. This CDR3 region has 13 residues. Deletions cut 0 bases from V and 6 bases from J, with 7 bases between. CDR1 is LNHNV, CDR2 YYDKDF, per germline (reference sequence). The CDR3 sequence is CATSRDRADTQYF. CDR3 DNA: TGTGCCACCAGCAGAGATCGCGCGGATACGCAGTATTTT.

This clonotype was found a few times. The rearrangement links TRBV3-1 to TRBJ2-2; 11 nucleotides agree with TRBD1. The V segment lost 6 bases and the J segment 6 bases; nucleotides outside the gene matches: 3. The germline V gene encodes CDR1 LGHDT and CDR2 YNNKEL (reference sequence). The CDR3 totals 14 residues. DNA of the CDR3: TGTGCCAGCAGGGACAGGGGGCCTTCCGGGGAGCTGTTTTTT. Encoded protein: CASRDRGPSGELFF.

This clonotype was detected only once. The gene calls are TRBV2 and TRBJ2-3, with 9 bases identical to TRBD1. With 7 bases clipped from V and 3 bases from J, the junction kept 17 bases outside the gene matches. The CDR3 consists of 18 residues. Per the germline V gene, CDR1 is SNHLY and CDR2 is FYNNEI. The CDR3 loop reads CASTLYRPRDRDTDTQYF. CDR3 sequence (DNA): TGTGCCAGCACCCTCTACCGACCCCGGGACAGGGATACAGATACGCAGTATTTT.

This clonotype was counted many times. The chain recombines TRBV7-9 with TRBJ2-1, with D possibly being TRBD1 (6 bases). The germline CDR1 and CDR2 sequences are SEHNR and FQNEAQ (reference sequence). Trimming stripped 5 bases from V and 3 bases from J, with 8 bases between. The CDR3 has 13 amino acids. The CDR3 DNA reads TGTGCCAGCAGCGTGACAGGCTACAATGAGCAGTTCTTC. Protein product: CASSVTGYNEQFF.

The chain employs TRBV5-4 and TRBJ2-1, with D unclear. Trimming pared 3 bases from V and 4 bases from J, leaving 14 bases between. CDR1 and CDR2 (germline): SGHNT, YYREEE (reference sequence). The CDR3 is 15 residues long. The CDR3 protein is CASSSSGDGYNEQFF. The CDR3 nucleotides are TGTGCCAGCAGCTCCTCAGGCGACGGGTACAATGAGCAGTTCTTC.

For the CDR3, the DNA is TGTGCCAGCAGTTATGGGGGGGCCGGGGATGAGCAGTTCTTC. Its translation: CASSYGGAGDEQFF. The chain joins TRBV6-5 to TRBJ2-1; tentatively, D is TRBD2 (7 bases). Trimming took off 3 bases at V and 8 bases at J, with 14 bases between the two ends. The V gene's germline CDR1 is MNHEY and CDR2 SVGAGI. CDR3 length: 14 residues.

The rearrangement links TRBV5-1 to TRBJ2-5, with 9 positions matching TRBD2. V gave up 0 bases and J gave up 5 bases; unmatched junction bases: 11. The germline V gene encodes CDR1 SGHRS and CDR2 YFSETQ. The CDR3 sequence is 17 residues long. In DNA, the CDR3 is TGCGCCAGCAGCTTGGTCCATCTAGCGGGAAGGGGGGAGACCCAGTACTTC. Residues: CASSLVHLAGRGETQYF. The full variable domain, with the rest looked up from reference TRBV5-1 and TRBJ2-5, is KAGVTQTPRYLIKTRGQQVTLSCSPISGHRSVSWYQQTPGQGLQFLFEYFSETQRNKGNFPGRFSGRQFSNSRSEMNVSTLELGDSALYLCASSLVHLAGRGETQYFGPGTRLLVL.

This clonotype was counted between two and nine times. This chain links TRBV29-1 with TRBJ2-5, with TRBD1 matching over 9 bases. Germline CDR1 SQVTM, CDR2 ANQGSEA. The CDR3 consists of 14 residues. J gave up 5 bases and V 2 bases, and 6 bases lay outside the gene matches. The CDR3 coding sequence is TGCAGCGTTGAAACGGGACAGGGTTCGGAGACCCAGTACTTC. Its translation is CSVETGQGSETQYF.

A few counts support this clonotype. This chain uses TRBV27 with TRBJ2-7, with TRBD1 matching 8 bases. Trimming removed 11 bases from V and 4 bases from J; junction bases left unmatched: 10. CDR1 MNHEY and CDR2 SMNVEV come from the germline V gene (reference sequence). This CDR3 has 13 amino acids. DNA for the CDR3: TGTGCCGCATCGCAGGGGGCTGTGTACGAGCAGTACTTC. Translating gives CAASQGAVYEQYF.

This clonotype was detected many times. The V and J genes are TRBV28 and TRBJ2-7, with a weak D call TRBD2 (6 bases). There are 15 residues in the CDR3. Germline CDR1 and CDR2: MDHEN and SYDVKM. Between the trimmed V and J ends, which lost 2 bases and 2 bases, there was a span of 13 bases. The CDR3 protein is CASSLRAGNPYEQYF. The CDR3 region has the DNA TGTGCCAGCAGTTTACGGGCGGGAAATCCCTACGAGCAGTACTTC. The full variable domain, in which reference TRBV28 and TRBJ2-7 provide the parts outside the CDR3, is DVKVTQSSRYLVKRTGEKVFLECVQDMDHENMFWYRQDPGLGLRLIYFSYDVKMKEKGDIPEGYSVSREKKERFSLILESASTNQTSMYLCASSLRAGNPYEQYFGPGTRLTVT.

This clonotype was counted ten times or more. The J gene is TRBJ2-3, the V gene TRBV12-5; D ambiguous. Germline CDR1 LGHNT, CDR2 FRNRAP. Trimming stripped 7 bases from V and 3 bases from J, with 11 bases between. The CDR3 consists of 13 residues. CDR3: CASAPRITDTQYF. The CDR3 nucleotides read TGTGCTAGTGCTCCCCGGATAACAGATACGCAGTATTTT.

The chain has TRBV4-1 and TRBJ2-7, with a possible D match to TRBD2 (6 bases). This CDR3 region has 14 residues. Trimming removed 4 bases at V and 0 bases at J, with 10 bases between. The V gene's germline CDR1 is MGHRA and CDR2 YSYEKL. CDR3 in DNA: TGCGCCAGCAGCCCGGAGACTAGCTCCTACGAGCAGTACTTC. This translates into CASSPETSSYEQYF.

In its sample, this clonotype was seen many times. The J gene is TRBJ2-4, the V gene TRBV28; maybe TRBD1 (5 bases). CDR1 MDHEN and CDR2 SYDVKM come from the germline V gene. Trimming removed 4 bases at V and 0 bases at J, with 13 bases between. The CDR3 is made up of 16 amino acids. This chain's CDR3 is CASSSQGILAKNIQYF. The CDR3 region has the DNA TGTGCCAGCAGTTCGCAGGGCATACTAGCCAAAAACATTCAGTACTTC.

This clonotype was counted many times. CDR3 region: CSASRHRGHEQYF. DNA for the CDR3: TGCAGTGCTAGTCGTCACAGGGGACACGAGCAGTACTTC. The rearrangement links TRBV20-1 to TRBJ2-7, with TRBD1 identical over 7 bases. Germline CDR1 DFQATT, CDR2 SNEGSKA (reference sequence). The CDR3 is made up of 13 amino acids. V lost 3 bases and J lost 5; bases outside the gene matches: 7.

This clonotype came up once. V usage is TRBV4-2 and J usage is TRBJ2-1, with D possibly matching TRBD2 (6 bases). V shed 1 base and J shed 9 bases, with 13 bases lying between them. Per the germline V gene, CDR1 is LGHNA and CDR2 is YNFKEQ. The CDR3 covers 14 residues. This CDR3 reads CASSQGLVNGEQFF. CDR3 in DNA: TGTGCCAGCAGCCAAGGACTAGTCAATGGTGAGCAGTTCTTC.

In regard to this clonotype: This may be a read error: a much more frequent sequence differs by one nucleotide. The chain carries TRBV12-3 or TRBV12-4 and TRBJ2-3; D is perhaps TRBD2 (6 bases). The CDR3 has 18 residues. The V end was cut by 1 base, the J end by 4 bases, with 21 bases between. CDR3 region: CASSLVVVGGLTPDTQYF. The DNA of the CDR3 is TGTGCCAGCAGTTTAGTAGTTGTGGGGGGTCTCACTCCAGATACGCAGTATTTT.

In nucleotides, the CDR3 is TGTGCCAGCAGCTTATCGGACAGGGGGCCCACTGAAGCTTTCTTT. Translation: CASSLSDRGPTEAFF. The chain joins TRBV7-3 to TRBJ1-1; 11 nucleotides line up with TRBD1. The CDR3 is made up of 15 amino acids. The germline V gene encodes CDR1 SGHTA and CDR2 FQGTGA. V lost 2 bases, J lost 4 bases, and 3 bases stayed unmatched.

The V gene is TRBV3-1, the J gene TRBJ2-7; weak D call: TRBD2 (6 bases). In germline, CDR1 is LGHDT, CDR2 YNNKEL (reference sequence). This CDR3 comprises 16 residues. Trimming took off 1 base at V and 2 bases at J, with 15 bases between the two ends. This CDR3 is CASSQGVGGNPYEQYF. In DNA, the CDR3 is TGTGCCAGCAGCCAAGGGGTAGGCGGGAACCCCTACGAGCAGTACTTC.

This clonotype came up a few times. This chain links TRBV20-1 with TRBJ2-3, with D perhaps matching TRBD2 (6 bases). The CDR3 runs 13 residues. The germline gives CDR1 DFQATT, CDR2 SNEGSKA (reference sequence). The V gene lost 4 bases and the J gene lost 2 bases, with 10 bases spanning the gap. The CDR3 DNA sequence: TGCAGTGCTACGGGGGACTTCACAGATACGCAGTATTTT. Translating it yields CSATGDFTDTQYF.

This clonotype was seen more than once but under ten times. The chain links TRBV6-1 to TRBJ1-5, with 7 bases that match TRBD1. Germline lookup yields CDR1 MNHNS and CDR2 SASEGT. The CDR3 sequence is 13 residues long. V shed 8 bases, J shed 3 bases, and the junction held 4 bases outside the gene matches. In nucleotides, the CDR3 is TGTGCCAGCCGGCAGGGGGACAATCAGCCCCAGCATTTT. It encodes CASRQGDNQPQHF.

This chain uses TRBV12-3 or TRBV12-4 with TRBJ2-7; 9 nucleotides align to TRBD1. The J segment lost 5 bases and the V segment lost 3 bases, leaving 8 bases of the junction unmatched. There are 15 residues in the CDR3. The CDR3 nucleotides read TGTGCCAGCAGTTTCCCCGGGACAGGGAACAACGAGCAGTACTTC. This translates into CASSFPGTGNNEQYF.